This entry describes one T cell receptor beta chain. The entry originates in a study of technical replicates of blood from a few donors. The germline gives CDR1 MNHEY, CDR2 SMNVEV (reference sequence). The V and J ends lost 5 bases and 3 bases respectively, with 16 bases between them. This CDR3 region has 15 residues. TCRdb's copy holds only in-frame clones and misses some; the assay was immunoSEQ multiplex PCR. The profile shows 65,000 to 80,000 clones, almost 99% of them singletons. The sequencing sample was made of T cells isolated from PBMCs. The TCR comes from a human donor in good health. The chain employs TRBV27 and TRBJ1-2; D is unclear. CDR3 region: CASSPLTPSDYGYTF. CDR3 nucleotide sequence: TGTGCCAGCAGTCCCCTTACACCGTCTGACTATGGCTACACCTTC.